The rows below give T cell receptor beta chains drawn from one sample of a study of T-cell memory formation after mild COVID-19. Via MiXCR, TCRdb re-called the 5' RACE reads, giving one row per CDR3 protein. This table has 350,000 to 500,000 distinct CDR3 sequences, roughly 18% appearing once. Sequencing was performed on PBMCs or a T cell subset sorted from them (not recorded which). Every receptor here comes from a man aged 18 to 35 who had mild COVID-19 (a few samples of this study predate the infection). Cell type and time point are not known. Each CDR3 is given with its conserved first and last residue. Fields, in order: D gene, clone size, V gene, J gene, CDR3 protein, CDR3 DNA. A D gene is named only where the DNA matches it firmly. Some rows mark clone size as missing; the rest say once, few, many or name a class of expanded clone.

D gene: .; clone size: .; V gene: TRBV5-4; J gene: TRBJ1-6; CDR3 protein: CASSFTLVGAPLHF; CDR3 DNA: TGTGCCAGCAGCTTTACCCTCGTTGGGGCACCCCTCCACTTT
D gene: TRBD1; clone size: .; V gene: TRBV15; J gene: TRBJ2-1; CDR3 protein: CATSRDTGVAYNEQFF; CDR3 DNA: TGTGCCACCAGCAGAGATACAGGGGTAGCCTACAATGAGCAGTTCTTC
D gene: TRBD1; clone size: few; V gene: TRBV4-3; J gene: TRBJ2-7; CDR3 protein: CASSLDRGLRHEQYF; CDR3 DNA: TGCGCCAGCAGCTTGGACAGGGGGCTGCGACACGAGCAGTACTTC
D gene: .; clone size: .; V gene: TRBV5-1; J gene: TRBJ2-7; CDR3 protein: CASSPQVTSYEQYF; CDR3 DNA: TGCGCCAGCAGCCCCCAGGTTACCTCCTACGAGCAGTACTTC
D gene: .; clone size: .; V gene: TRBV6-1; J gene: TRBJ1-5; CDR3 protein: CASRGGGGGLRQPQHF; CDR3 DNA: TGTGCCAGCAGGGGCGGTGGGGGGGGGCTCCGCCAGCCCCAGCATTTT
D gene: TRBD1; clone size: many; V gene: TRBV6-5; J gene: TRBJ1-4; CDR3 protein: CASSSNIRGLKNEKLFF; CDR3 DNA: TGTGCCAGCAGTTCCAACATCAGGGGGCTAAAAAATGAAAAACTGTTTTTT
D gene: .; clone size: many; V gene: TRBV7-2; J gene: TRBJ1-3; CDR3 protein: CASSISGNTIYF; CDR3 DNA: TGTGCCAGCAGCATTTCTGGAAACACCATATATTTT
D gene: .; clone size: .; V gene: TRBV7-9; J gene: TRBJ1-6; CDR3 protein: CASSPLDVGSSPLHF; CDR3 DNA: TGTGCCAGCAGCCCGCTTGACGTAGGGAGTTCACCCCTCCACTTT
D gene: TRBD1; clone size: .; V gene: TRBV7-2; J gene: TRBJ1-4; CDR3 protein: CASSLAGGGGEKLFF; CDR3 DNA: TGTGCCAGCAGCTTAGCGGGAGGGGGCGGAGAAAAACTGTTTTTT
D gene: .; clone size: few; V gene: TRBV12-3/TRBV12-4; J gene: TRBJ2-2; CDR3 protein: CASSLTPRDKNTGELFF; CDR3 DNA: TGTGCCAGCAGTCTCACACCCCGGGACAAGAACACCGGGGAGCTGTTTTTT
D gene: TRBD1; clone size: many; V gene: TRBV4-3; J gene: TRBJ2-5; CDR3 protein: CASRRTGEETQYF; CDR3 DNA: TGCGCCAGCAGGCGTACAGGGGAAGAGACCCAGTACTTC
D gene: .; clone size: .; V gene: TRBV11-1; J gene: TRBJ2-3; CDR3 protein: CASTPQLITDTQYF; CDR3 DNA: TGTGCCAGCACCCCTCAGTTGATCACAGATACGCAGTATTTT
D gene: TRBD2; clone size: few; V gene: TRBV9; J gene: TRBJ2-3; CDR3 protein: CASSVGSGGGTDTQYF; CDR3 DNA: TGTGCCAGCAGCGTGGGAAGCGGGGGGGGCACAGATACGCAGTATTTT